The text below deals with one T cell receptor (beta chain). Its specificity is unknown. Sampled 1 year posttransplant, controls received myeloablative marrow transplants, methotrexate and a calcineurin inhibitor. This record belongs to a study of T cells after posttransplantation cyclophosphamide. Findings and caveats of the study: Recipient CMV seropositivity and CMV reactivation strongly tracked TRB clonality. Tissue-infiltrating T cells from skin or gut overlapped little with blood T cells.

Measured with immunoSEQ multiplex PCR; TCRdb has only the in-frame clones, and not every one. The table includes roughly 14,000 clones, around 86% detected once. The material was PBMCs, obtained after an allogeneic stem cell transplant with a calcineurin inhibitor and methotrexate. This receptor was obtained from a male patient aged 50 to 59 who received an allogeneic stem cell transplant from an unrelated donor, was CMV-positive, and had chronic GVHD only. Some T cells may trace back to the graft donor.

The CDR3 spells CASSFGRAGRTDTQYF. CDR3 sequence (DNA): TGCGCCAGCAGCTTCGGGAGGGCGGGGAGGACAGATACGCAGTATTTT. V and J are TRBV5-1 and TRBJ2-3, with 8 bases matching TRBD2. Germline V gene data show CDR1 as SGHRS and CDR2 as YFSETQ. V lost 2 bases, J lost 3 bases, and 8 bases stayed unmatched. This CDR3 region has 16 residues.